This TCR beta chain was retrieved from a study of beta chain features in type 1 diabetes (dated by TCRdb to the late 2010s). Regarding the complete study: Mean age, gender distribution, total cell number and subset yield were not different between patients and healthy donors. A total of under 120,000,000 sorted cells were examined across all samples, and RNA yield correlated strongly with the number of cells per subset. In the study, TCRB repertoires of sorted circulating CD4+ T cell subsets from recently diagnosed type 1 diabetes patients were compared with those of matched healthy donors. Whereas all 30 or so donors provided naive and central memory subsets, regulatory and stem cell-like memory subsets were isolated from just 8 patients and roughly 8 healthy donors. Broader findings and caveats from the paper: Sequencing cDNA rather than genomic DNA could over-represent highly expressing activated cells, although activation and CD3 levels did not differ between groups. PCR may preferentially amplify shorter templates, but because patient and control samples were amplified and corrected together, any resulting skew would affect both groups equally. At VDJ recombination sites, type 1 diabetes patients had fewer insertions and more deleted nucleotides, which implies abnormalities in thymic rearrangement. Because the HLA sub-analyses included only small numbers of individuals, any influence of HLA type on TCRB rearrangement was left unresolved. Naive, central memory and regulatory TCRB repertoires appeared to be more similar among patients than among healthy donors. A moderate but significant shortening of TCRB CDR3 length was observed in type 1 diabetes patients in all four CD4+ subsets.

A remark on this clone: Which antigen it targets is not known. No quality values exist for individual bases; no much larger clone is one base distant.

The entire amount of isolated RNA was reverse transcribed using the High Capacity cDNA Reverse Transcription Kit, so the sequenced TCRB transcripts were expressed ones. Deep immunoSEQ sequencing was performed on naive, central memory and regulatory T cell samples, with an average of approximately 4 million total reads per sample. After sorted cells were lysed in RLT buffer, RNA was extracted with DNase-treated RNeasy Micro or Mini kits, with the choice depending on cell number. Each cell subset was processed on its own to prevent cross-contamination, while patient and healthy donor samples were processed together. Using the immunoSEQ multiplex PCR, TCRB sequences were amplified from cDNA into 87-bp fragments spanning the CDR3 region. The amplicons were sequenced using the Illumina HiSeq platform. As for how the authors treated the data: Synthetic template baselines were used to correct PCR bias computationally, reads within Hamming distance 2 were collapsed together, and singletons that could not be merged were discarded. Reads were aligned against IMGT to assign V, D and J genes, CDR3 length and insertions or deletions at six rearrangement sites. Within each subset, clonotype counts were normalized to sorted cell number, after which true diversity and Gini coefficients were computed with the tcR R package. Repertoire sharing was quantified using the overlap coefficient calculated on TCRB nucleotide sequences. The immuneACCESS repertoire file appears here via TCRdb, limited to in-frame rearrangements. These files lack a portion of the clones; in checked studies, under half of the deficit traces to unresolved V genes, and the cause of the others is not known. The DNA was the basis for D and trimming; V, J and clone size are from that table. The sample contains more than 300,000 clones, 7.5% to 9% of them found a single time. The ten largest clones take up less than 0.45% of the sample.

Each donor gave one peripheral blood draw, roughly 0.12 L on average, collected into heparinised tubes. A BD FACSAria II was used to sort naive, central memory, regulatory and stem cell-like memory CD4+ T cells with a panel that included CD45RO, CCR7, CD25, CD127, CD95 and CD27. Every sorted population had a purity above 98%. PBMCs were isolated right away by Lymphoprep density gradient centrifugation and were stained directly, without culture. To minimize batch effects, samples were stained and sorted in pairs, one healthy donor with one patient per experiment. The CDR3 numbers 14 residues from cysteine through phenylalanine. Only CDR3 DNA remains: 42 bases, in frame from the first base. The germline V gene yields SGHVS for CDR1 and FQNEAQ for CDR2. At the junction V is shortened by 1 base and J by 3 bases, with 10 bases in between.

The TCR sequence derives from a woman aged 18-29 years in good health. Input material: central memory CD4+ T cells from blood. The chain is encoded by TRBV7-8 joined to TRBJ2-7, with the identity of the D gene unclear. The sequenced DNA is TGTGCCAGCAGCTTAGGATCCTCCTACTACGAGCAGTACTTC. Its product reads: CASSLGSSYYEQYF.